Below, one TCR beta chain is given with its context. This sample is drawn from a study of blood T cell repertoires in COVID-19. In the study overall: The samples span acute and convalescent COVID-19 from the United States, Italy and Spain.

CDR3 length equals 15 residues. CDR1 and CDR2 from the germline V gene are LNHDA and SQIVND (reference sequence). V lost 3 bases and J lost 4, with 15 bases in between. Those enrolled, adults aged roughly 18 to 90 years, came from about two dozen US areas. The study assigned cohorts using participant-reported clinical history. TCRdb's copy holds only in-frame clones and misses some; the assay was immunoSEQ multiplex PCR. The sample holds about 200,000 clones, 80% to 90% seen once. The chain carries TRBV19 and TRBJ1-1; possibly TRBD1 for D (6 bases). Source material: PBMCs or T cells enriched from blood (not recorded which). The origin of this receptor is a woman in her thirties or forties with acute COVID-19. The CDR3 DNA reads TGTGCCAGTAGTATTACCGGGACCAGGGGCACTGAAGCTTTCTTT. Translating it yields CASSITGTRGTEAFF.